This T cell receptor (beta chain) was sequenced in a study of beta chain features in type 1 diabetes. Study summary: Sorted cells from all samples, numbering about 98 million, were examined. General study results and limits: All four CD4+ subsets from Type 1 diabetes patients carried moderately but significantly shorter TCRB CDR3s.

Germline V gene data show CDR1 as MDHEN and CDR2 as SYDVKM. The CDR3 totals 15 residues. V shed 5 bases and J shed 1 base, with 11 bases lying between them. Isolated RNA was reverse transcribed in full, so expressed TCRB transcripts were sequenced. Data came from immunoSEQ multiplex PCR; TCRdb stores just in-frame clones and leaves some out. The sample has 640,000 or so clones, over 12% seen once. Sorted CD4+ subsets: naive, central memory, regulatory, stem cell-like memory (CD45RO/CCR7/CD25/CD127/CD95/CD27 panel). This clone appeared a few times. Its target is unknown. The clonotype comes from a man younger than 35 with type 1 diabetes. The chain uses TRBV28 and TRBJ2-2; tentatively, D is TRBD1 (5 bases). The sample taken for sequencing was naive CD4+ T cells from blood. The CDR3 nucleotides are TGTGCCAGCAGTCTAGGGGCTGGGAACACCGGGGAGCTGTTTTTT. Its protein product is CASSLGAGNTGELFF.